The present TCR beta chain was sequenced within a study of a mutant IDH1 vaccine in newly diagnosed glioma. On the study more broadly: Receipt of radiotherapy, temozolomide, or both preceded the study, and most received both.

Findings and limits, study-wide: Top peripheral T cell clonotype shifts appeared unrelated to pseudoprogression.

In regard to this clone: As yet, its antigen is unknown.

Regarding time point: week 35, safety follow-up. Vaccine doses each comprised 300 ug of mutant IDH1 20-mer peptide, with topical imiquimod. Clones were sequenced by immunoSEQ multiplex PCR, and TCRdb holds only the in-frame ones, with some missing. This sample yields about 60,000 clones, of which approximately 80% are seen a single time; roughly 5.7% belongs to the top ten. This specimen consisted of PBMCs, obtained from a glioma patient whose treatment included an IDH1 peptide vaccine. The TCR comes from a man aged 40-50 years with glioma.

CDR3 residues: CASSQGSTDTQYF. Written as DNA, the CDR3 is TGCGCCAGCAGCCAAGGGAGCACAGATACGCAGTATTTT. The genes are TRBV4-3 and TRBJ2-3; D ambiguous. This CDR3 region has 13 residues. The germline gives CDR1 LGHNA, CDR2 YSLEER. Trimming pared 1 base from V and 0 bases from J, leaving 2 bases between.